The rows below give T cell receptor beta chains drawn from one sample of a study of T cell responses to AZD1222 COVID-19 vaccine. Produced via immunoSEQ multiplex PCR; TCRdb's table is partial and in-frame only. The repertoire holds about 120,000 clones, with about 87% as singletons. Sample: peripheral blood, taken on day 0 of AZD1222 vaccination. The receptor source for this set is an adult in good health. Each CDR3 is given with its conserved first and last residue. The D gene is left open where the match is weak. Size is stated for part of the rows, as once, few or many counts, or as a class when the clone is expanded.

j_gene | d_gene | v_gene | abundance | CDR3nt | CDR3aa
TRBJ1-1 | TRBD1 | TRBV19 | . | TGTGCCAGTAGTAGACAGGGGAACACTGAAGCTTTCTTT | CASSRQGNTEAFF
TRBJ1-2 | TRBD1 | TRBV7-2 | . | TGTGCCAGCAGCTCTCCGGGACAGGGGTCTGGCTACACCTTC | CASSSPGQGSGYTF
TRBJ2-2 | . | TRBV19 | few | TGTGCCAGTAGTATTCAGGAGGGTACCGGGGAGCTGTTTTTT | CASSIQEGTGELFF
TRBJ1-1 | . | TRBV20-1 | . | TGCAGTGCTAGTCAGCGGGTGAACACTGAAGCTTTCTTT | CSASQRVNTEAFF
TRBJ2-1 | . | TRBV25-1 | . | TGTGCCAGCGGATCCTTGGGTGAGCAGTTCTTC | CASGSLGEQFF
TRBJ1-2 | TRBD1 | TRBV5-1 | once | TGCGCCAGCAGCCACGGACAGGGATACGGCTACACCTTC | CASSHGQGYGYTF
TRBJ1-2 | . | TRBV28 | many | TGTGCCAGCACCTCGGGACCGGTCTATGGCTACACCTTC | CASTSGPVYGYTF
TRBJ1-5 | . | TRBV27 | . | TGTGCCAGCAGTTCCCGGACCGGCGGAGGCAATCAGCCCCAGCATTTT | CASSSRTGGGNQPQHF
TRBJ1-1 | TRBD1 | TRBV18 | . | TGTGCCAGCGGCGGACAGGGGGATACTTTCTTT | CASGGQGDTFF
TRBJ2-3 | . | TRBV5-1 | . | TGCGCCAGCAGCTTAGCCGTCCCTAGCACAGATACGCAGTATTTT | CASSLAVPSTDTQYF
TRBJ1-1 | . | TRBV28 | . | TGTGCCAGCAGCGTCACTCAGGGAGGAGTCCGAGCTTTCTTT | CASSVTQGGVRAFF
TRBJ1-2 | . | TRBV29-1 | . | TGCAGCGTTGAAGACCCGACAGATAACTATGGCTACACCTTC | CSVEDPTDNYGYTF
TRBJ1-3 | . | TRBV19 | . | TGTGCCAGCCAGTCACGGTCGAGCTCTGGAAACACCATATATTTT | CASQSRSSSGNTIYF
TRBJ1-1 | TRBD1 | TRBV18 | . | TGTGCCAGCTCAGAGGGACAGGGTTCCACTGAAGCTTTCTTT | CASSEGQGSTEAFF
TRBJ2-7 | TRBD2 | TRBV6-2/TRBV6-3 | . | TGTGCCAGCAGTTACTCGATTGCCCAGGTAGCGGGGCATTACGAGCAGTACTTC | CASSYSIAQVAGHYEQYF
TRBJ2-7 | . | TRBV28 | few | TGTGCCAGCAGTCTCGGGGAGAGGGAGCAGTACTTC | CASSLGEREQYF
TRBJ1-1 | . | TRBV6-6 | . | TGTGCCAGCACTCTGGGGCGGGGAAAGAACACTGAAGCTTTCTTT | CASTLGRGKNTEAFF
TRBJ1-4 | . | TRBV5-4 | . | TGTGCCAGCAGCCCTGGAGGGACTACTAATGAAAAACTGTTTTTT | CASSPGGTTNEKLFF
TRBJ2-5 | . | TRBV28 | . | TGTGCCAGCAGGGGAAGGACCAAAGAGACCCAGTACTTC | CASRGRTKETQYF
TRBJ1-4 | . | TRBV10-3 | . | TGTGCCATCAGTGAGTCCGGGGGCGCTTCGAATGAAAAACTGTTTTTT | CAISESGGASNEKLFF
TRBJ2-3 | . | TRBV20-1 | few | TGCAGTGCGCCCCGGGCAGATACGCAGTATTTT | CSAPRADTQYF
TRBJ1-2 | . | TRBV2 | . | TGTGCCAGCAGTGAAGTAGGGAATGGCTACACCTTC | CASSEVGNGYTF
TRBJ2-2 | . | TRBV6-5 | . | TGTGCCAGCAGCCGGACAGCTATGAACACCGGGGAGCTGTTTTTT | CASSRTAMNTGELFF
TRBJ1-4 | . | TRBV28 | few | TGTGCCAGCAGTCGGCCAGGGACCCCTAATGAAAAACTGTTTTTT | CASSRPGTPNEKLFF
TRBJ2-1 | TRBD2 | TRBV7-6 | . | TGTGCCAGCACCACGTGGACTAGCGGGAGGGCCGGTGAGCAGTTCTTC | CASTTWTSGRAGEQFF
TRBJ2-7 | . | TRBV20-1 | . | TGCAGTGCTAGTGCCCCAGACAGTAGCTCCTACGAGCAGTACTTC | CSASAPDSSSYEQYF
TRBJ2-3 | . | TRBV9 | . | TGTGCCAGCAGCGCCCCGGTCGGCACAGATACGCAGTATTTT | CASSAPVGTDTQYF
TRBJ1-2 | TRBD1 | TRBV4-2 | . | TGTGCCAGCAGCGCCGTGGACAGGGAGTATGGCTACACCTTC | CASSAVDREYGYTF
TRBJ1-3 | . | TRBV18 | . | TGTGCCAGCTCACCATCCGTATACGGACAGCAAAGCTCTGGAAACACCATATATTTT | CASSPSVYGQQSSGNTIYF
TRBJ2-5 | TRBD2 | TRBV5-1 | . | TGCGCCAGCAGCTTGGCCGGGCTAGCGGGACTCCAAGAGACCCAGTACTTC | CASSLAGLAGLQETQYF
TRBJ2-3 | . | TRBV5-1 | . | TGCGCCAGCAGGGCTGGACTGGGGGACACAGATACGCAGTATTTT | CASRAGLGDTDTQYF
TRBJ1-2 | . | TRBV29-1 | many | TGCAGCGTTGGGACCTGGGACTATGGCTACACCTTC | CSVGTWDYGYTF
TRBJ2-2 | . | TRBV6-4 | . | TGTGCCAGCAGATCGGGAGCTGGGGAGCTGTTTTTT | CASRSGAGELFF
TRBJ2-5 | . | TRBV3-1/TRBV3-2 | . | TGTGCCAGCAGCACCGGTACTAGGCTCCAAGAGACCCAGTACTTC | CASSTGTRLQETQYF
TRBJ2-7 | TRBD1 | TRBV27 | . | TGTGCCAGCAGTTTACTGGGTAAGCGGACCGGGACAGGGGCCTACGAGCAGTACTTC | CASSLLGKRTGTGAYEQYF
TRBJ2-1 | TRBD1 | TRBV19 | few | TGTGCCAGTAGTACCGGGACAGCTGCCTACAATGAGCAGTTCTTC | CASSTGTAAYNEQFF
TRBJ1-5 | . | TRBV21-1 | . | TGTGCCAGCAGCATTCCCAAACAGGGTCCCGAGCAGCCCCAGCATTTT | CASSIPKQGPEQPQHF
TRBJ2-1 | TRBD2 | TRBV2 | . | TGTGCCAGCAGTGAAGACGCGGGAGGATCCGTCAATGAGCAGTTCTTC | CASSEDAGGSVNEQFF
TRBJ1-1 | . | TRBV27 | . | TGTGCCAGCAGTTTTTTAGGAACTGAAGCTTTCTTT | CASSFLGTEAFF
TRBJ1-5 | TRBD1 | TRBV19 | . | TGTGCCAGTAGTACCGCAGGGGGTAATCAGCCCCAGCATTTT | CASSTAGGNQPQHF
TRBJ1-5 | TRBD1 | TRBV3-1/TRBV3-2 | . | TGTGCCAGCAGCCAAGATCAGGGACAGGGGAATCAGCCCCAGCATTTT | CASSQDQGQGNQPQHF